This is a list of T cell receptor beta chains from one sample in a study of brain metastases from non-small cell lung cancer. Sequencing was performed with immunoSEQ multiplex PCR; in TCRdb, only in-frame clones are kept and a portion is missing. The sample carries under 3,000 clones, about 85% recorded once. Sample: primary lung tumor tissue. The receptors stem from a donor at least 40 years old with non-small cell lung cancer. The conserved cysteine and the conserved F or W are not part of the CDR3 here.

J: TRBJ1-1; V: TRBV11-3; CDR3: ASSMTAGTGTS
J: TRBJ2-3; V: TRBV24-1; CDR3: ATSDQDRPSTDTQY
J: TRBJ2-7; V: TRBV27; CDR3: ASSADRAFPEQY
J: TRBJ1-4; V: TRBV27; CDR3: ASSFTSGTNNEKLF
J: TRBJ2-1; V: TRBV11-3; CDR3: ATSSRAGGPSEQF
J: TRBJ1-6; V: TRBV5-8; CDR3: ASSLGQGGNSSLH
J: TRBJ2-1; V: TRBV4-2; CDR3: ASRIAGGSNEQF
J: TRBJ2-2; V: TRBV23-1; CDR3: ASSRGTPNTGELF
J: TRBJ2-3; V: TRBV5-6; CDR3: ASSLAALSSGRTDTQY
J: TRBJ1-5; V: TRBV12-5; CDR3: ASGLVVGSLRGNQPQH
J: TRBJ2-7; V: TRBV29-1; CDR3: SVEDWAGTGPYEQY
J: TRBJ2-1; V: TRBV15; CDR3: ATSRDRAGGPYNEQF
J: TRBJ2-3; V: TRBV5-4; CDR3: ASSSSQGANGDTQY
J: TRBJ2-3; V: TRBV19; CDR3: TSSFEGTGVTDTQY